This T cell receptor (beta chain) is from a study of cytomegalovirus exposure and HLA in healthy donors. The overall study: In terms of ancestry, the Caucasian-associated cluster contained 75% to 85% of the approximately 380 genotyped donors.

The study ran its PCR with 60 Vbeta and 13 Jbeta primers. The repertoire was sequenced with immunoSEQ multiplex PCR; TCRdb's copy has only in-frame clones and lacks some. The listing records roughly 57,000 clones. Whole-study findings and limits: The later analysis indicated that the majority of CMV-associated TCR beta chains appeared HLA-restricted.

This CDR3 is built from 15 residues. Trimming cost V 2 bases and J 0 bases, with 10 bases left between them. Germline V lookup: CDR1 MNHEY, CDR2 SVGAGI. On this clone itself: The antigen is unknown.

The genes are TRBV6-5 and TRBJ1-1, with unresolved D. The sample taken for sequencing was PBMCs. This TCR was sampled from a woman between 25 and 40 years old in good health and CMV-seropositive. The CDR3 bases are TGTGCCAGCAGTTACGACGACATGTTGAACACTGAAGCTTTCTTT. It translates to CASSYDDMLNTEAFF.